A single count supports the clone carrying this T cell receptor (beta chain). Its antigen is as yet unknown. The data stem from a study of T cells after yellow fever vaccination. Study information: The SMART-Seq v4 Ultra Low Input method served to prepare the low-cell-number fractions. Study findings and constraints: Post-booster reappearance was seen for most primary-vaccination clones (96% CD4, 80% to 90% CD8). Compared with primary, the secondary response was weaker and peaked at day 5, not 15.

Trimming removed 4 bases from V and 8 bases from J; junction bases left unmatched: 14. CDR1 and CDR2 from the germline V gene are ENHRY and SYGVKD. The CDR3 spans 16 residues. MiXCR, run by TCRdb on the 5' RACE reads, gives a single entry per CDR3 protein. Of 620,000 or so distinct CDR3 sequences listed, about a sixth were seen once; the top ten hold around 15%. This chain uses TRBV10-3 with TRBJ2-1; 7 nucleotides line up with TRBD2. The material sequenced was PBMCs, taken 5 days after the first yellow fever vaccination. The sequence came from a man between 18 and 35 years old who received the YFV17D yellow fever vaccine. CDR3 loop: CAISGNPREADDEQFF. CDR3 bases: TGTGCCATCAGTGGGAATCCTCGGGAGGCGGACGATGAGCAGTTCTTC.